Each of the 16 T cell receptor beta chains below was sequenced from the same sample in a study of blood T cell repertoires in COVID-19. The table came from immunoSEQ multiplex PCR; TCRdb's copy has only in-frame clones and leaves some out. The sample contains about 200,000 clones, around 84% of which appear only once. The sample taken for sequencing was peripheral blood. The receptors were sampled from a man older than 75 with acute or convalescent COVID-19.

The chain joins TRBV6-5 to TRBJ2-7, with TRBD1 matching 7 bases. V was pared by 6 bases and J by 4 bases, with 6 bases of the junction left unmatched. The CDR3 runs 13 residues. Germline V gene sequence: CDR1 MNHEY, CDR2 SVGAGI. The CDR3 here is CASRKSQGYEQYF. CDR3 nucleotide sequence: TGTGCCAGCAGAAAATCACAGGGGTACGAGCAGTACTTC.

The rearrangement uses TRBV15 and TRBJ2-5, with D hard to call. This CDR3 spans 16 amino acids. The germline V gene has CDR1 LNHNV and CDR2 YYDKDF (reference sequence). V was shortened by 0 bases and J by 7 bases, with 18 bases between the two germline ends. CDR3 region: CATSRDRLPAEGTQYF. The CDR3 bases are TGTGCCACCAGCAGAGATAGGCTGCCCGCGGAAGGGACCCAGTACTTC.

The chain has TRBV5-1 and TRBJ2-3; no firm D call. CDR3 length equals 12 residues. Trimming shortened V by 3 bases and J by 1 base, and 3 bases separated the two germline ends. Germline values: CDR1 SGHRS, CDR2 YFSETQ. The CDR3 reads CASSSGTDTQYF. CDR3 coding DNA: TGCGCCAGCAGCTCAGGCACAGATACGCAGTATTTT.

The rearrangement links TRBV27 to TRBJ2-7; 7 nucleotides line up with TRBD1. V lost 5 bases to trimming and J lost 3 bases; unmatched junction nucleotides: 10. The CDR3 extends over 15 amino acids. The V gene's germline CDR1 is MNHEY and CDR2 SMNVEV (reference sequence). For the CDR3, the DNA is TGTGCCAGCAGTCCGACAGGGACGGTCGGCTACGAGCAGTACTTC. Amino acids: CASSPTGTVGYEQYF.

CDR3 protein: CVKVCDRDMNTEAFF. Written as DNA, the CDR3 is TGTGTTAAAGTGTGTGACAGGGATATGAACACTGAAGCTTTCTTT. The V gene is TRBV7-3, the J gene TRBJ1-1, with 7 bases matching TRBD1. The CDR3 runs to 15 residues. CDR1 SGHTA and CDR2 FQGTGA come from the germline V gene.

The genes are TRBV24-1 and TRBJ2-3, with a possible D match to TRBD2 (5 bases). Germline V CDR1 and CDR2: KGHDR, SFDVKD. The CDR3 length is 14 residues. V was pared by 4 bases and J by 0 bases, with 7 bases between. The CDR3 loop reads CATSDWTSTDTQYF. CDR3 DNA: TGTGCCACCAGTGACTGGACTAGCACAGATACGCAGTATTTT.

CDR3 bases: TGTGCCAGTAGTAAAGCCGGGACTAGCGTAATCTATGAGCAGTTCTTC. As protein: CASSKAGTSVIYEQFF. This sequence joins TRBV19 and TRBJ2-1; TRBD2 matches 10 bases. Germline V gives CDR1 LNHDA, CDR2 SQIVND (reference sequence). There are 16 residues in the CDR3. V was pared by 4 bases and J by 8 bases, with 11 bases of the junction left unmatched.

The CDR3 here is CASSFGTSAVYEQYF. CDR3 DNA: TGCGCCAGCAGCTTCGGGACTAGCGCTGTATACGAGCAGTACTTC. The V call is TRBV5-1, the J call TRBJ2-7; 10 bases agree with TRBD2. This CDR3 region has 15 residues. V gave up 2 bases and J gave up 4 bases; unmatched junction bases: 6. Germline assignment: CDR1 SGHRS and CDR2 YFSETQ.

The chain carries TRBV7-9 and TRBJ2-2; a possible D gene is TRBD1 (6 bases). The V and J ends lost 4 bases and 1 base respectively, with 7 bases between them. Germline V CDR1 and CDR2: SEHNR, FQNEAQ (reference sequence). The CDR3 is made up of 14 amino acids. CDR3 sequence (DNA): TGTGCCAGCAGCTCGGGACAGAACACCGGGGAGCTGTTTTTT. It encodes CASSSGQNTGELFF.

The genes are TRBV6-2 or TRBV6-3 and TRBJ1-2, with D possibly being TRBD1 (6 bases). The CDR3 totals 12 residues. V lost 6 bases and J lost 8, with 13 bases in between. Per germline, CDR1 MNHEY and CDR2 SVGEGT. The CDR3 DNA reads as TGTGCCAGCAGCCTAGGGGGTGACGGCTACACCTTC. Amino acids: CASSLGGDGYTF.

The rearrangement links TRBV3-1 (or the pseudogene TRBV3-2) to TRBJ2-1; 10 bases fit TRBD2. This CDR3 region has 15 residues. V lost 2 bases, J lost 9 bases, and 7 bases stayed unmatched. Germline CDR1 reads LGHDT; CDR2 reads YNNKEL (reference sequence). The CDR3 protein is CASSQSLAGVLEQFF. The CDR3, as DNA: TGTGCCAGCAGCCAATCTCTAGCGGGAGTCCTTGAGCAGTTCTTC.

The chain carries TRBV7-2 and TRBJ2-3; tentatively, D is TRBD2 (5 bases). CDR3 length: 16 amino acids. V lost 2 bases, J lost 8 bases, and 20 bases lay in between. The germline V gene encodes CDR1 SGHTA and CDR2 FQGNSA. CDR3 coding DNA: TGTGCCAGCAGCTTAAGTGGAGGAGGTTGGGCCCCTACGCAGTATTTT. It translates to CASSLSGGGWAPTQYF.

This clone was seen more than once but under ten times. The V gene is TRBV5-1, the J gene TRBJ2-4, with D tentatively TRBD2 (5 bases). CDR3 length: 13 amino acids. Germline CDR1 reads SGHRS; CDR2 reads YFSETQ. Between the trimmed V and J ends, which lost 5 bases and 9 bases, there was a span of 15 bases. The CDR3 is CASRWGAVGIQYF. The CDR3 nucleotides are TGCGCCAGCAGGTGGGGAGCAGTTGGCATTCAGTACTTC. Supplemented by reference TRBV5-1 and TRBJ2-4, the full variable domain reads KAGVTQTPRYLIKTRGQQVTLSCSPISGHRSVSWYQQTPGQGLQFLFEYFSETQRNKGNFPGRFSGRQFSNSRSEMNVSTLELGDSALYLCASRWGAVGIQYFGAGTRLSVL.

J is TRBJ1-2 and V is TRBV7-2; D not resolved. The germline CDR1 and CDR2 sequences are SGHTA and FQGNSA. The length of the CDR3 is 15 residues. V was trimmed by 6 bases and J by 1 base, leaving 15 bases between them. The CDR3 is CASSSRGLGNYGYTF. For the CDR3, the DNA is TGTGCCAGCAGTTCCCGCGGGTTGGGTAACTATGGCTACACCTTC.

The chain recombines TRBV27 with TRBJ2-7; weak D call: TRBD2 (6 bases). CDR1 and CDR2 (germline): MNHEY, SMNVEV (reference sequence). The CDR3 covers 14 residues. Between the trimmed V and J ends, which lost 3 bases and 0 bases, there was a span of 9 bases. CDR3 DNA: TGTGCCAGCAGTTTCTCGCGGGACTCCTACGAGCAGTACTTC. This gives the protein CASSFSRDSYEQYF.

The chain links TRBV6-5 to TRBJ2-2; D gene unclear. Trimming pared 6 bases from V and 1 base from J, leaving 12 bases between. Germline CDR1 is MNHEY and CDR2 is SVGAGI. The CDR3 contains 15 residues. The CDR3 sequence: CASRRVRGNTGELFF. The DNA for the CDR3 is TGTGCCAGCAGACGAGTTAGAGGGAACACCGGGGAGCTGTTTTTT.